This entry is about one TCR beta chain. Its specificity is unknown. Distinct nucleotide sequences in the sample also encode this CDR3. In germline, CDR1 is SGHDT, CDR2 YYEEEE. V was trimmed by 0 bases and J by 2 bases, leaving 14 bases between them. This CDR3 region has 16 residues. This specimen belongs to a study of T cell responses to AZD1222 COVID-19 vaccine. Study conclusions and caveats: Nearly half of the spike-specific TCRs reportedly recognize variant regions that carry no mutations. There were mostly white British donors and more females than males, and clonal diversity was possibly underestimated.

Profiling relied on immunoSEQ multiplex PCR, and the TCRdb table lists in-frame clones only, not all of them. The profile shows hundreds of thousands of clones, 93% of them singletons. Sequenced material: peripheral blood, taken on day 0 of MenACWY control vaccination. The chain employs TRBV5-6 and TRBJ1-2; the D is unclear. The TCR was taken from an adult in good health. As DNA, the CDR3 is TGTGCCAGCAGCTTGGCCGGTAGGGCCCGGAACTATGGCTACACCTTC. Its protein product is CASSLAGRARNYGYTF.